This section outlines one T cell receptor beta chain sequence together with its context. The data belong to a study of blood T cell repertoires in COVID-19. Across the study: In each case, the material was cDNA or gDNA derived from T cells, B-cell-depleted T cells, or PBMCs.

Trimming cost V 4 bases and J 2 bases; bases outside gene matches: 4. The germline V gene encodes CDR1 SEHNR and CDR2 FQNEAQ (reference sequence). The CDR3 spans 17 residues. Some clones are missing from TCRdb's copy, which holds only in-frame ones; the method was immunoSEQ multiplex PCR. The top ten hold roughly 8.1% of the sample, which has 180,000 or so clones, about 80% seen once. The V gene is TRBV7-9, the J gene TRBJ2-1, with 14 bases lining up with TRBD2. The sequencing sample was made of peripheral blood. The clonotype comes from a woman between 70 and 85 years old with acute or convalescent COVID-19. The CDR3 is CASSSGTSGSPYNEQFF. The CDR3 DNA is TGTGCCAGCAGCTCCGGGACTAGCGGGAGCCCCTACAATGAGCAGTTCTTC.